These 25 T cell receptor beta chains originate from one sample sequenced in a study of shared clonotypes between healthy human individuals (dated by TCRdb to about 2020). CD8 naive samples were CD45RO-negative cells positively selected for CCR7, giving a CD45RA+CCR7+ population that excluded TemRA cells. Libraries were constructed by the immunoSEQ multiplex PCR assay. TCRdb carries this immuneACCESS record with in-frame sequences only. Its versions omit some clonotypes, under half of them owing to an unresolved V gene in the studies checked, with the rest unexplained. The table for this sample lists roughly 2.1 million clones; approximately 94% of them were counted only once. The leading ten clones occupy 1.7% of the sample. The source material was naive CD8+ T cells from PBMCs. According to the study, the label for this sample's cell subset or site signals: CD45RA+CCR7+. Receptors originate from a man younger than 35 in good health. Some clones in this sample may be carry-over from other donors' samples.

This sequence joins TRBV2 and TRBJ2-1, with 15 positions matching TRBD2. Germline values: CDR1 SNHLY, CDR2 FYNNEI. Germline trimming cut 4 bases from V and 4 bases from J; bases unmatched to any gene: 11. This CDR3 is built from 19 residues. The CDR3 nucleotides are TGTGCCAGCAGTGTCCAGGGACTAGCGGGAGGTTACGTTTACAATGAGCAGTTCTTC. Protein product: CASSVQGLAGGYVYNEQFF.

The chain is built from TRBV4-1 and TRBJ2-7; D is possibly TRBD2 (6 bases). V was shortened by 4 bases and J by 6 bases, with 13 bases between the two germline ends. CDR1 is MGHRA, CDR2 YSYEKL, per germline. The CDR3 totals 13 residues. For the CDR3, the DNA is TGCGCCAGCAGCCTCGATCTGGAGGGCGAGCAGTACTTC. Translation gives CASSLDLEGEQYF.

The V and J genes are TRBV28 and TRBJ2-7, with TRBD2 identical over 11 bases. The CDR3 runs to 18 residues. CDR1 and CDR2 from the germline V gene are MDHEN and SYDVKM. V shed 3 bases, J shed 4 bases, and the junction held 14 bases outside the gene matches. CDR3 DNA sequence: TGTGCCAGCAGTTTTGGGGTCGGGGTAGCGGGAGGGTGGTACGAGCAGTACTTC. Its translation: CASSFGVGVAGGWYEQYF. Combining the CDR3 with reference TRBV28 and TRBJ2-7 gives the whole variable domain DVKVTQSSRYLVKRTGEKVFLECVQDMDHENMFWYRQDPGLGLRLIYFSYDVKMKEKGDIPEGYSVSREKKERFSLILESASTNQTSMYLCASSFGVGVAGGWYEQYFGPGTRLTVT.

The chain couples TRBV7-9 to TRBJ1-1; TRBD1 is a possible D gene (6 bases). V dropped 1 base and J dropped 1 base, with 22 bases sitting between them. This CDR3 has 19 amino acids. Per the germline V gene, CDR1 is SEHNR and CDR2 is FQNEAQ (reference sequence). CDR3 in amino acids: CASSLVAYYGGPPNTEAFF. CDR3 sequence (DNA): TGTGCCAGCAGCTTAGTGGCCTATTACGGGGGGCCACCGAACACTGAAGCTTTCTTT.

The J gene is TRBJ1-3, the V gene TRBV7-9; a possible D gene is TRBD1 (6 bases). The CDR3 contains 17 residues. CDR1 is SEHNR, CDR2 FQNEAQ, per germline (reference sequence). Trimming removed 5 bases from V and 1 base from J, with 18 bases in between. CDR3 nucleotide sequence: TGTGCCAGCAGCCGCGTGGGTCGGGGGCCTTCTGGAAACACCATATATTTT. As protein: CASSRVGRGPSGNTIYF.

The chain combines TRBV18 with TRBJ1-3, with D maybe TRBD1 (6 bases). Trimming removed 3 bases at V and 0 bases at J, with 12 bases between. Germline values: CDR1 KGHSH, CDR2 LQKENI. The CDR3 extends over 16 amino acids. CDR3 nucleotides: TGTGCCAGCTCACCGGGAAGGGGGACCTCTGGAAACACCATATATTTT. This sequence encodes CASSPGRGTSGNTIYF.

The V and J genes are TRBV19 and TRBJ2-1, with D perhaps matching TRBD1 (6 bases). Germline assignment: CDR1 LNHDA and CDR2 SQIVND (reference sequence). The CDR3 runs to 17 residues. Trimming left V 6 bases short and J 3 bases short, with 21 bases between. In DNA form, the CDR3 reads TGTGCCAGTAGCCCCGAAGGGATCGACAGGTTCTACAATGAGCAGTTCTTC. It yields the protein CASSPEGIDRFYNEQFF. Full variable domain (missing parts from reference TRBV19 and TRBJ2-1): DGGITQSPKYLFRKEGQNVTLSCEQNLNHDAMYWYRQDPGQGLRLIYYSQIVNDFQKGDIAEGYSVSREKKESFPLTVTSAQKNPTAFYLCASSPEGIDRFYNEQFFGPGTRLTVL.

The chain combines TRBV7-9 with TRBJ2-3; TRBD1 agrees at 9 bases. V trimming: 1 base; J trimming: 3 bases; junction bases outside the gene matches: 5. Germline CDR1 SEHNR, CDR2 FQNEAQ (reference sequence). The CDR3 runs 16 residues. This chain's CDR3 is CASSLEPTGGTDTQYF. CDR3 in DNA: TGTGCCAGCAGCTTAGAGCCGACAGGGGGAACAGATACGCAGTATTTT.

J is TRBJ2-3 and V is TRBV4-1; the D call may be TRBD1 or TRBD2 (6 bases each). Deletions cut 8 bases from V and 1 base from J, with 19 bases between. Germline lookup yields CDR1 MGHRA and CDR2 YSYEKL. This CDR3 is 16 amino acids long. In DNA form, the CDR3 reads TGCGCCAGCGCGGAGGGACCCAGGGGCGGCACAGATACGCAGTATTTT. Translated: CASAEGPRGGTDTQYF.

V usage is TRBV4-1 and J usage is TRBJ2-7, with D possibly being TRBD1 or TRBD2 (5 bases each). The CDR3 extends over 14 amino acids. V lost 1 base, J lost 4 bases, and 11 bases lay in between. From germline, CDR1 is MGHRA and CDR2 YSYEKL. The CDR3 DNA is TGCGCCAGCAGCCAAGGGGTGGGGGAATACGAGCAGTACTTC. This gives the protein CASSQGVGEYEQYF.

The V and J genes are TRBV27 and TRBJ2-7; 11 bases are a match to TRBD1. Germline CDR1 MNHEY, CDR2 SMNVEV (reference sequence). The CDR3 is 15 amino acids. With V trimmed by 3 bases and J by 3 bases, 4 bases remained unmatched. CDR3 loop: CASSFPGQGVYEQYF. CDR3 nucleotides: TGTGCCAGCAGTTTCCCGGGACAGGGGGTCTACGAGCAGTACTTC.

The table lists this clone with a count of one. The chain joins TRBV4-3 to TRBJ2-2; D is possibly TRBD1 or TRBD2 (6 bases each). The germline V and J ends were trimmed by 0 bases and 1 base, with 21 bases remaining between them. Germline V gives CDR1 LGHNA, CDR2 YSLEER. CDR3 length: 20 residues. This CDR3 is CASSQEWTPRGRENTGELFF. The CDR3 DNA is TGCGCCAGCAGCCAAGAATGGACACCCCGGGGGCGGGAGAACACCGGGGAGCTGTTTTTT.

This clone came up once. J is TRBJ1-1 and V is TRBV7-9; D is ambiguous. The CDR3 sequence is 16 residues long. The germline V gene has CDR1 SEHNR and CDR2 FQNEAQ (reference sequence). The V end lost 4 bases, the J end lost 1 base, and 16 bases lay between the germline ends. The CDR3 sequence is CASSWFHSAGNTEAFF. Written as DNA, the CDR3 is TGTGCCAGCAGCTGGTTCCACAGTGCGGGGAACACTGAAGCTTTCTTT.

The chain combines TRBV27 with TRBJ2-1, with D perhaps matching TRBD1 or TRBD2 (5 bases each). Trimming cost V 0 bases and J 4 bases, with 16 bases left between them. CDR1 is MNHEY, CDR2 SMNVEV, per germline (reference sequence). The CDR3 spans 17 residues. The CDR3 protein is CASSLSSRGYNYNEQFF. CDR3 coding DNA: TGTGCCAGCAGTTTATCTTCACGGGGCTACAATTACAATGAGCAGTTCTTC.

This sequence joins TRBV19 and TRBJ2-1; 10 bases map to TRBD2. Germline V gene sequence: CDR1 LNHDA, CDR2 SQIVND (reference sequence). V gave up 4 bases and J gave up 4 bases; unmatched junction bases: 7. The CDR3 extends over 16 amino acids. The CDR3 spells CASSTLAGGIYNEQFF. The DNA for the CDR3 is TGTGCCAGTAGTACATTAGCGGGAGGTATTTACAATGAGCAGTTCTTC.

J is TRBJ1-1 and V is TRBV6-4, with D hard to call. CDR3 size: 12 residues. The germline V gene encodes CDR1 MRHNA and CDR2 SNTAGT. With 3 bases removed from V and 8 bases from J, the gap between germline ends came to 10 bases. CDR3 nucleotide sequence: TGTGCCAGCAGTGATGGTGTAGCAGAAGCTTTCTTT. Translating it yields CASSDGVAEAFF.

The chain couples TRBV11-2 to TRBJ2-5, with TRBD1 identical over 10 bases. The CDR3 spans 16 residues. J lost 2 bases, V lost 5 bases, and 8 bases had no gene match. Germline CDR1 reads SGHAT; CDR2 reads FQNNGV. The CDR3 coding sequence is TGTGCCAGCAGCCCCGGGACAGGGGTTGGGCAAGAGACCCAGTACTTC. It codes for CASSPGTGVGQETQYF.

The rearrangement links TRBV7-3 to TRBJ2-7; unclear D gene. Trimming left V 1 base short and J 2 bases short, with 12 bases between. Germline CDR1 is SGHTA and CDR2 is FQGTGA. The CDR3 runs to 15 residues. The CDR3 DNA sequence: TGTGCCAGCAGCTTAAAGGCCTCGCAAACCTACGAGCAGTACTTC. The encoded protein is CASSLKASQTYEQYF.

CDR3 in amino acids: CASSLTSGQQETQYF. Here the CDR3 DNA reads TGTGCCAGCAGCCTGACTAGCGGGCAACAAGAGACCCAGTACTTC. This chain connects TRBV6-1 to TRBJ2-5, with 10 nucleotides matching TRBD2. With V trimmed by 6 bases and J by 2 bases, 6 bases remained unmatched. Germline-derived CDR1 and CDR2 are MNHNS and SASEGT. The CDR3 length is 15 residues.

The chain joins TRBV5-5 to TRBJ1-1, with TRBD1 as a possible D gene (6 bases). The CDR3 is 15 amino acids. The germline V gene encodes CDR1 SGHKS and CDR2 YYEKEE (reference sequence). V dropped 4 bases and J dropped 3 bases, with 16 bases sitting between them. CDR3 sequence: CASSPIGGGHTEAFF. In nucleotides, the CDR3 is TGTGCCAGCAGCCCCATCGGTGGGGGGCACACTGAAGCTTTCTTT.

The rearrangement uses TRBV7-8 and TRBJ1-1; no reliable D call. The CDR3 covers 18 residues. The germline V gene encodes CDR1 SGHVS and CDR2 FQNEAQ. The V gene lost 4 bases and the J gene lost 0 bases, with 21 bases spanning the gap. The CDR3, as DNA: TGTGCCAGCAGCTCCTCCCGTGACACCCTAATTTTGAACACTGAAGCTTTCTTT. Amino acids: CASSSSRDTLILNTEAFF.

This clone showed up just once. V is TRBV5-8 and J is TRBJ2-1, with D uncertain. CDR3 length: 13 amino acids. Looked up from germline, CDR1 is SGHTS and CDR2 is YDEGEE. V was trimmed by 7 bases and J by 4 bases, leaving 12 bases between them. The CDR3 DNA reads as TGTGCCAGCGGCGGTGAGTTTTACAATGAGCAGTTCTTC. As protein: CASGGEFYNEQFF. The entire variable domain, with the rest obtained from reference TRBV5-8 and TRBJ2-1, is as follows: EAGVTQSPTHLIKTRGQQATLRCSPISGHTSVYWYQQALGLGLQFLLWYDEGEERNRGNFPPRFSGRQFPNYSSELNVNALELEDSALYLCASGGEFYNEQFFGPGTRLTVL.

The chain links TRBV7-9 to TRBJ2-5; 7 bases fit TRBD1. This CDR3 spans 16 amino acids. V dropped 5 bases and J dropped 5; count of bases not matched to a gene: 14. The germline V gene encodes CDR1 SEHNR and CDR2 FQNEAQ (reference sequence). The CDR3 DNA sequence: TGTGCCAGCAGCCCCGGGACAGCGACCATTGGGGAGACCCAGTACTTC. Encoded protein: CASSPGTATIGETQYF.

This rearrangement joins TRBV19 to TRBJ1-1, with D tentatively TRBD1 (6 bases). CDR3 length: 17 residues. Trimming left V 1 base short and J 1 base short, with 16 bases between. Germline lookup yields CDR1 LNHDA and CDR2 SQIVND (reference sequence). CDR3 amino acids: CASSIAGAGARNTEAFF. Written as DNA, the CDR3 is TGTGCCAGTAGTATAGCGGGCGCAGGGGCTAGGAACACTGAAGCTTTCTTT.

The V and J genes are TRBV13 and TRBJ1-1; the D gene is possibly TRBD1 (5 bases). This CDR3 spans 15 amino acids. The germline CDR1 and CDR2 sequences are PRHDT and FYEKMQ (reference sequence). Deletions cut 5 bases from V and 1 base from J, with 14 bases between. The CDR3: CASSPTGRGNTEAFF. The CDR3 region has the DNA TGTGCCAGCAGCCCTACGGGGCGGGGGAACACTGAAGCTTTCTTT. The whole variable domain, remainder taken from reference TRBV13 and TRBJ1-1, is AAGVIQSPRHLIKEKRETATLKCYPIPRHDTVYWYQQGPGQDPQFLISFYEKMQSDKGSIPDRFSAQQFSDYHSELNMSSLELGDSALYFCASSPTGRGNTEAFFGQGTRLTVV.